The 5 T cell receptor beta chains reported below all come from one sample, sequenced in a study of T-cell memory formation after mild COVID-19. TCRdb recomputed calls from the 5' RACE reads with MiXCR, one row per CDR3 protein. The sample lists over 350,000 distinct CDR3 sequences, 20% to 30% occurring once. The sample taken for sequencing was PBMCs or a T cell subset sorted from them (not recorded which). These receptors were obtained from an adult woman who had mild COVID-19 (a few samples of this study predate the infection). Cell type and time point are not known.

Here the CDR3 DNA reads TGTGCCAGCAGTGACCGAGCCTTATACAATGAGCAGTTCTTC. Amino acid sequence: CASSDRALYNEQFF. The chain uses TRBV2 and TRBJ2-1; no firm D call. Germline V CDR1 and CDR2: SNHLY, FYNNEI. This CDR3 comprises 14 residues. Trimming took off 3 bases at V and 4 bases at J, with 10 bases between the two ends.

This clonotype was counted between two and nine times. The chain uses TRBV7-9 and TRBJ2-3; no definite D call. Trimming removed 9 bases from V and 2 bases from J, with 9 bases in between. CDR1 is SEHNR and CDR2 is FQNEAQ in the germline V gene (reference sequence). The CDR3 loop spans 12 amino acids. CDR3 bases: TGTGCCAGTGCCTCCACCACAGATACGCAGTATTTT. This gives the protein CASASTTDTQYF.

This clonotype has a handful of counts. The chain links TRBV7-2 to TRBJ2-2; 7 bases agree with TRBD1. There are 15 residues in the CDR3. Looked up from germline, CDR1 is SGHTA and CDR2 is FQGNSA. The V and J ends lost 4 bases and 5 bases, in that order; junction bases with no gene match: 7. The CDR3 coding sequence is TGTGCCAGCAGCTCACAAGGACAGGCGACCGGGGAGCTGTTTTTT. Its translation: CASSSQGQATGELFF.

V and J are TRBV7-6 and TRBJ2-2; D is undetermined. The CDR3 is made up of 12 amino acids. Trimming removed 5 bases from V and 7 bases from J, with 8 bases in between. Germline assignment: CDR1 SGHVS and CDR2 FNYEAQ. The CDR3 DNA follows: TGTGCCAGCAGCCCCTTTATCGGGGAGCTGTTTTTT. Translating gives CASSPFIGELFF.

The J gene is TRBJ1-2, the V gene TRBV27, with 8 bases fitting TRBD1. V was clipped by 8 bases and J by 7 bases; unmatched bases: 12. CDR3 length equals 14 residues. Germline V gene sequence: CDR1 MNHEY, CDR2 SMNVEV (reference sequence). CDR3 residues: CASGSIRGQGGYTF. CDR3 in DNA: TGTGCCAGCGGCTCGATCAGGGGGCAAGGTGGCTACACCTTC.